Listed here are 25 T cell receptor beta chains from one sample, sequenced in a study of T cell responses to AZD1222 COVID-19 vaccine. Sequencing used immunoSEQ multiplex PCR; TCRdb keeps in-frame clones, though not all of them. The table lists under 90,000 clones, roughly 85% of them singletons. The sequences come from peripheral blood, collected 28 days after the second AZD1222 dose. Receptors were obtained from an adult who received the AZD1222 COVID-19 vaccine.

The chain is built from TRBV30 and TRBJ2-3; tentative D call: TRBD2 (6 bases). The V gene's germline CDR1 is GTSNPN and CDR2 SVGIG (reference sequence). Trimming took off 4 bases at V and 1 base at J, with 9 bases between the two ends. The CDR3 length is 13 residues. The DNA for the CDR3 is TGTGCCTGGACAAAGCGGGGCACAGATACGCAGTATTTT. It is translated as CAWTKRGTDTQYF.

The V and J genes are TRBV29-1 and TRBJ1-5; D call uncertain. The CDR3 extends over 14 amino acids. CDR1 is SQVTM, CDR2 ANQGSEA, per germline. The V end lost 4 bases, the J end lost 4 bases, and 14 bases lay between the germline ends. For the CDR3, the DNA is TGCAGCGTTGGGCCGTCAGGACGTAATCAGCCCCAGCATTTT. Encoded protein: CSVGPSGRNQPQHF.

For the CDR3, the DNA is TGTGCCAGCAGCGTTCTTGACAGGGGTGCTGGAAACACCATATATTTT. Residues: CASSVLDRGAGNTIYF. This rearrangement joins TRBV16 to TRBJ1-3; the match to TRBD1 covers 8 bases. The CDR3 is 16 amino acids. Germline V lookup: CDR1 KGHSY, CDR2 FQNENV. Germline trimming cut 5 bases from V and 2 bases from J; bases unmatched to any gene: 8.

The rearrangement joins TRBV7-9 to TRBJ1-4, with TRBD1 identical over 9 bases. CDR1 SEHNR and CDR2 FQNEAQ come from the germline V gene (reference sequence). The CDR3 is made up of 17 amino acids. The V and J ends lost 5 bases and 0 bases, in that order; junction bases with no gene match: 7. CDR3 in DNA: TGTGCCAGCAGCCCTACAGGGGGCTTCGCAACTAATGAAAAACTGTTTTTT. Its translation is CASSPTGGFATNEKLFF.

The rearrangement uses TRBV9 and TRBJ2-3; 9 bases align to TRBD2. CDR1 SGDLS and CDR2 YYNGEE come from the germline V gene. J was trimmed by 1 base and V by 0 bases; bases with no gene match: 3. The CDR3 totals 16 residues. DNA of the CDR3: TGTGCCAGCAGCGTAGTGGCTAGCGGGGGCACAGATACGCAGTATTTT. Translation: CASSVVASGGTDTQYF.

This chain links TRBV7-9 with TRBJ2-5; 9 nucleotides line up with TRBD2. Germline loops: CDR1 SEHNR, CDR2 FQNEAQ (reference sequence). The CDR3 consists of 17 residues. Germline trimming cut 1 base from V and 2 bases from J; bases unmatched to any gene: 8. The CDR3 nucleotides are TGTGCCAGCAGCTTAGGGCTAGCGGGGATCTCTCAAGAGACCCAGTACTTC. This encodes CASSLGLAGISQETQYF.

V is TRBV28 and J is TRBJ1-3, with D uncertain. CDR3 size: 15 residues. Trimming stripped 7 bases from V and 0 bases from J, with 13 bases between. Germline CDR1 MDHEN, CDR2 SYDVKM. Here the CDR3 reads CASIGRISSGNTIYF. CDR3 coding DNA: TGTGCCAGCATAGGTCGGATCAGCTCTGGAAACACCATATATTTT.

The chain uses TRBV6-5 and TRBJ2-7, with D maybe TRBD1 (6 bases). Trimming shortened V by 6 bases and J by 0 bases, and 12 bases separated the two germline ends. Germline CDR1 MNHEY, CDR2 SVGAGI. This CDR3 is 14 amino acids long. The CDR3 sequence is CASRDSFSSYEQYF. The CDR3 DNA reads as TGTGCCAGCAGGGACAGCTTCAGCTCCTACGAGCAGTACTTC.

This rearrangement joins TRBV19 to TRBJ2-2, with TRBD1 matching 9 bases. Germline V CDR1 and CDR2: LNHDA, SQIVND (reference sequence). CDR3 length: 16 residues. The V gene end was trimmed by 6 bases and the J gene end by 5 bases; junction bases not matched to a gene: 10. CDR3 sequence reads: CASRSVGQGRTGELFF. The CDR3 DNA is TGTGCCAGTAGAAGCGTGGGACAGGGAAGAACCGGGGAGCTGTTTTTT.

The V and J genes are TRBV19 and TRBJ2-1; 9 bases are a match to TRBD1. This CDR3 is 15 amino acids long. Germline CDR1 LNHDA, CDR2 SQIVND (reference sequence). The V segment lost 3 bases and the J segment 2 bases; nucleotides outside the gene matches: 2. Here the CDR3 DNA reads TGTGCCAGTAGTATTGGACAGGGGCCCTACAATGAGCAGTTCTTC. Residues: CASSIGQGPYNEQFF.

The CDR3 coding sequence is TGTGCCAGCAGCTGGTGGGCAAGTAATGAAAAACTGTTTTTT. Residues: CASSWWASNEKLFF. The chain links TRBV5-5 to TRBJ1-4; D not certain. The V gene lost 3 bases and the J gene lost 4 bases, with 10 bases spanning the gap. This CDR3 contains 14 residues. Germline assignment: CDR1 SGHKS and CDR2 YYEKEE (reference sequence).

V usage is TRBV20-1 and J usage is TRBJ1-1; no clear D gene. The V gene's germline CDR1 is DFQATT and CDR2 SNEGSKA (reference sequence). This CDR3 spans 11 amino acids. The V gene lost 4 bases and the J gene lost 1 base, with 4 bases spanning the gap. CDR3 sequence reads: CSATGNTEAFF. CDR3 bases: TGCAGTGCTACGGGGAACACTGAAGCTTTCTTT.

This chain uses TRBV7-9 with TRBJ1-1; no reliable D call. Trimming took off 1 base at V and 3 bases at J, with 9 bases between the two ends. Germline V lookup: CDR1 SEHNR, CDR2 FQNEAQ (reference sequence). The length of the CDR3 is 14 residues. The CDR3 sequence: CASSLGGIDTEAFF. The CDR3 DNA reads as TGTGCCAGCAGCTTAGGAGGTATCGACACTGAAGCTTTCTTT.

This clone was seen only once. This chain joins TRBV7-9 and TRBJ1-2; a possible D gene is TRBD1 (5 bases). Trimming shortened V by 4 bases and J by 6 bases, and 9 bases separated the two germline ends. Germline V gene sequence: CDR1 SEHNR, CDR2 FQNEAQ (reference sequence). This CDR3 is 12 amino acids long. CDR3 region: CASSSGGDGYTF. CDR3 DNA: TGTGCCAGCAGCTCCGGGGGGGATGGCTACACCTTC.

The chain is built from TRBV7-9 and TRBJ2-1; D could derive from TRBD1 or TRBD2 (6 bases each). V was clipped by 4 bases and J by 5 bases, with 15 bases between them. Germline V lookup: CDR1 SEHNR, CDR2 FQNEAQ (reference sequence). The CDR3 runs to 15 residues. The CDR3 DNA is TGTGCCAGCAGCTCCCGGGGGCGCGAGAACAATGAGCAGTTCTTC. Encoded protein: CASSSRGRENNEQFF.

The genes are TRBV5-4 and TRBJ1-2; the D gene is possibly TRBD1 (5 bases). The V end lost 4 bases, the J end lost 0 bases, and 13 bases lay between the germline ends. Germline V gene lookup returns CDR1 SGHNT and CDR2 YYREEE (reference sequence). The length of the CDR3 is 15 residues. CDR3 coding DNA: TGTGCCAGCAGCCCCCCTAAGGGGACTAACTATGGCTACACCTTC. Its protein product is CASSPPKGTNYGYTF.

V usage is TRBV19 and J usage is TRBJ2-2; tentatively, D is TRBD1 (6 bases). Trimming stripped 3 bases from V and 6 bases from J, with 20 bases between. Germline-derived CDR1 and CDR2 are LNHDA and SQIVND (reference sequence). The CDR3 contains 17 residues. The CDR3 spells CASSIPSGARNPGELFF. In nucleotides, the CDR3 is TGTGCCAGTAGTATCCCCTCAGGGGCGCGTAATCCCGGGGAGCTGTTTTTT.

The chain joins TRBV7-8 to TRBJ1-4; a weak D match, TRBD1 (6 bases). V shed 0 bases and J shed 7 bases, with 18 bases lying between them. This CDR3 comprises 17 residues. Germline V gives CDR1 SGHVS, CDR2 FQNEAQ. This chain's CDR3 is CASSLASAAGAGEKLFF. For the CDR3, the DNA is TGTGCCAGCAGCTTAGCATCCGCTGCGGGGGCTGGTGAAAAACTGTTTTTT.

This rearrangement joins TRBV6-2 or TRBV6-3 to TRBJ1-6; tentative D call: TRBD1 (5 bases). CDR1 MNHEY and CDR2 SVGEGT come from the germline V gene. The CDR3 is 14 residues long. V shed 1 base and J shed 9 bases, with 10 bases lying between them. CDR3 loop: CASSYWTRASPLHF. CDR3 sequence (DNA): TGTGCCAGCAGTTACTGGACAAGAGCTTCACCCCTCCACTTT.

Here the CDR3 reads CASSFGQAAGNTEAFF. CDR3 DNA sequence: TGCGCCAGCAGCTTTGGACAGGCCGCGGGGAACACTGAAGCTTTCTTT. The chain is built from TRBV5-1 and TRBJ1-1; 7 bases map to TRBD1. CDR3 size: 16 residues. The V gene end was trimmed by 2 bases and the J gene end by 1 base; junction bases not matched to a gene: 8. Germline lookup yields CDR1 SGHRS and CDR2 YFSETQ. The full variable domain, rest sourced from reference TRBV5-1 and TRBJ1-1, is KAGVTQTPRYLIKTRGQQVTLSCSPISGHRSVSWYQQTPGQGLQFLFEYFSETQRNKGNFPGRFSGRQFSNSRSEMNVSTLELGDSALYLCASSFGQAAGNTEAFFGQGTRLTVV.

The chain uses TRBV5-1 and TRBJ2-1; D remains ambiguous. Trimming stripped 4 bases from V and 6 bases from J, with 11 bases between. The CDR3 spans 13 residues. Germline V gene sequence: CDR1 SGHRS, CDR2 YFSETQ. CDR3 loop: CASSERQGNEQFF. CDR3 bases: TGCGCCAGCAGCGAGAGACAAGGCAATGAGCAGTTCTTC.

This sequence joins TRBV6-1 and TRBJ1-4; D might be TRBD1 (5 bases). Germline V gene data show CDR1 as MNHNS and CDR2 as SASEGT. Trimming left V 4 bases short and J 1 base short, with 13 bases between. CDR3 size: 16 residues. CDR3 region: CASSAGYRRTNEKLFF. CDR3 in DNA: TGTGCCAGCAGTGCAGGGTATCGGCGAACTAATGAAAAACTGTTTTTT.

This clone was found once. The rearrangement uses TRBV5-6 and TRBJ2-3; tentatively, D is TRBD1 (5 bases). There are 15 residues in the CDR3. Germline V gene sequence: CDR1 SGHDT, CDR2 YYEEEE. Trimming removed 4 bases at V and 0 bases at J, with 12 bases between. The CDR3 DNA reads as TGTGCCAGCAGCCAGCTAGGGGTTAGCACAGATACGCAGTATTTT. Its translation: CASSQLGVSTDTQYF.

The chain uses TRBV27 and TRBJ2-1; D remains unclear. Trimming left V 5 bases short and J 9 bases short, with 11 bases between. Per germline, CDR1 MNHEY and CDR2 SMNVEV (reference sequence). The CDR3 sequence is 12 residues long. The CDR3 DNA reads TGTGCCAGCAGTCACCCGCGAGGTGAGCAGTTCTTC. The encoded protein is CASSHPRGEQFF.

The V gene is TRBV6-5, the J gene TRBJ1-3, with D unresolved. Germline CDR1 is MNHEY and CDR2 is SVGAGI. The CDR3 has 12 residues. With 7 bases removed from V and 2 bases from J, the gap between germline ends came to 6 bases. CDR3 sequence reads: CASTGPGNTIYF. DNA of the CDR3: TGTGCCAGCACGGGCCCTGGAAACACCATATATTTT.